Sequencing of this T cell receptor (beta chain) was carried out in a study of cytomegalovirus exposure and HLA in healthy donors. Study-level background: The platform used for the 120 validation repertoires matched that of the roughly 720 first-cohort repertoires, a later analysis reported. General study points: Associated with cytomegalovirus, according to the listing, were 150 to 200 TCR beta chains.

Regarding this clone: Its matching antigen is unknown.

The 120-subject validation cohort, separate from the roughly 670-subject first cohort, included the donors. The repertoire was sequenced with immunoSEQ multiplex PCR; TCRdb's copy has only in-frame clones and lacks some. The sample carries approximately 110,000 clones, just under 95% recorded once. Looked up from germline, CDR1 is SNHLY and CDR2 is FYNNEI. The CDR3 is 13 amino acids. Between the trimmed V and J ends, which lost 2 bases and 4 bases, there was a span of 8 bases. The sequenced sample was PBMCs. J is TRBJ1-1 and V is TRBV2; D not resolved. The clonotype originates from a woman between 18 and 30 years old in good health and CMV-seronegative. The CDR3 is CASSEQVGTEAFF. The DNA for the CDR3 is TGTGCCAGCAGTGAACAGGTCGGCACTGAAGCTTTCTTT.